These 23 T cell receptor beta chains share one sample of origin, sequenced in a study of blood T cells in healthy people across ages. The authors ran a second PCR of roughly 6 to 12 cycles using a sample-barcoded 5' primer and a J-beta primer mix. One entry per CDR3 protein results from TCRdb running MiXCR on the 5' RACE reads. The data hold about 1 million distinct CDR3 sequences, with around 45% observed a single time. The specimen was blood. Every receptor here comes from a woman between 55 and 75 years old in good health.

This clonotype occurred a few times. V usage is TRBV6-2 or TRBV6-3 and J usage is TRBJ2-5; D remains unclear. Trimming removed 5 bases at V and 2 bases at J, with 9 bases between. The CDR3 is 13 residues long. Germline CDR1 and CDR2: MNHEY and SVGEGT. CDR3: CASSDPKQETQYF. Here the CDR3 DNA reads TGTGCCAGCAGTGACCCGAAACAAGAGACCCAGTACTTC.

The CDR3 is CASSLSRGGYNEQFF. CDR3 DNA: TGTGCCAGCAGTTTATCGAGGGGGGGCTACAATGAGCAGTTCTTC. The chain recombines TRBV27 with TRBJ2-1, with a possible D match to TRBD2 (7 bases). Trimming left V 0 bases short and J 3 bases short, with 9 bases between. The CDR3 covers 15 residues. Germline V CDR1 and CDR2: MNHEY, SMNVEV (reference sequence).

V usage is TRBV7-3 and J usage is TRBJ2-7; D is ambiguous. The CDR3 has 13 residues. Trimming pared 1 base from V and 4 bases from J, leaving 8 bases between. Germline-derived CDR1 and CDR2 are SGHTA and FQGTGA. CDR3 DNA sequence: TGTGCCAGCAGCTTAAGGCCCCGATACGAGCAGTACTTC. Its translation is CASSLRPRYEQYF.

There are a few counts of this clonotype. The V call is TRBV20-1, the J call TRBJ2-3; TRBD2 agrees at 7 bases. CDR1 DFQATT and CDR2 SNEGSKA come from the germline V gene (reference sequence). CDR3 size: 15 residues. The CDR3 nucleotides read TGCAGCAGCGTATGGACGGGAGGAGGTGGAGATACGCAGTATTTT. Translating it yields CSSVWTGGGGDTQYF.

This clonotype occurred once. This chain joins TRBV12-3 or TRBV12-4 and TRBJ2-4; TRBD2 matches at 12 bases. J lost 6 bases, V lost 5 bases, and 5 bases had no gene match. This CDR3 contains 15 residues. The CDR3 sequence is CASSPGLAGINIQYF. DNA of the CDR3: TGTGCCAGCAGTCCCGGACTAGCGGGGATAAACATTCAGTACTTC.

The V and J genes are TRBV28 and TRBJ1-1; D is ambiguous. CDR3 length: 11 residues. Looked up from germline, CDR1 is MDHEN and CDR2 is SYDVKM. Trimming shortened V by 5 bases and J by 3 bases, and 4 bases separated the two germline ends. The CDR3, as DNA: TGTGCCAGCAGTAGGTACACTGAAGCTTTCTTT. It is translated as CASSRYTEAFF. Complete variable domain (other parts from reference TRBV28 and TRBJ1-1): DVKVTQSSRYLVKRTGEKVFLECVQDMDHENMFWYRQDPGLGLRLIYFSYDVKMKEKGDIPEGYSVSREKKERFSLILESASTNQTSMYLCASSRYTEAFFGQGTRLTVV.

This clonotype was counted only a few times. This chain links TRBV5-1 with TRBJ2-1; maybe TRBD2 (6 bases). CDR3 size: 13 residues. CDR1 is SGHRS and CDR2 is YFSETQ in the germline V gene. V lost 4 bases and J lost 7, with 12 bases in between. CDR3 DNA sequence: TGCGCCAGCAGCGGGGGGACTCCTAATGAGCAGTTCTTC. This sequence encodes CASSGGTPNEQFF.

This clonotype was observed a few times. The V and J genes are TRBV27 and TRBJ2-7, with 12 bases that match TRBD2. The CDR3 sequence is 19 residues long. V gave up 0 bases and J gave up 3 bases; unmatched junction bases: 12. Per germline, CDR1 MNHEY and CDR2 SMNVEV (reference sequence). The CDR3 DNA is TGTGCCAGCAGTTTATCGAGGGCTAGCGGGAGGGGAAACTTCTACGAGCAGTACTTC. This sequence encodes CASSLSRASGRGNFYEQYF.

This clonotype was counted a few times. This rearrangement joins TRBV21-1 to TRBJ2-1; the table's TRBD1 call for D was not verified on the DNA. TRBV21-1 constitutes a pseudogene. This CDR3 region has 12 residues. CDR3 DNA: TGTGCCAGCAGCAAGAGACAGGAGGTTGGGTTCTTC. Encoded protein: CASSKRQEVGFF.

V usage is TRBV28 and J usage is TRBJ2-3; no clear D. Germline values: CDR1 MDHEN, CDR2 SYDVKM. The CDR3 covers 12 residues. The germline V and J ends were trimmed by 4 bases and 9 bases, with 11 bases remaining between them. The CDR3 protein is CASSSSFPTQYF. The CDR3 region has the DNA TGTGCCAGCAGTTCCTCCTTCCCAACGCAGTATTTT.

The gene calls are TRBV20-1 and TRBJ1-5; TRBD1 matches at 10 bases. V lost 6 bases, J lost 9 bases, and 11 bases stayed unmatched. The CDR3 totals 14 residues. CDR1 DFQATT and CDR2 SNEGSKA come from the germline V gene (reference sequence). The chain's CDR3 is CSAFRDRGGGPQHF. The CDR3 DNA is TGCAGTGCGTTCCGGGACAGGGGCGGGGGGCCCCAGCATTTT.

The CDR3 DNA reads as TGTGCCAGCCGAACTAGCGAATCCTACGAGCAGTACTTC. It codes for CASRTSESYEQYF. V gene TRBV6-5 combines with J gene TRBJ2-7; 7 nucleotides match TRBD2. The V gene end was trimmed by 8 bases and the J gene end by 1 base; junction bases not matched to a gene: 5. The CDR3 has 13 amino acids. Germline V gives CDR1 MNHEY, CDR2 SVGAGI.

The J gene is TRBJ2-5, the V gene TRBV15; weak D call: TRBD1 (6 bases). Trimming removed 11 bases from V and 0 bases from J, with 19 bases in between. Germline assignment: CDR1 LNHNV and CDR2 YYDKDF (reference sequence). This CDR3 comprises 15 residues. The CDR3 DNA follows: TGTGCCGCCCCCGGGCCCCGGGACAACCAAGAGACCCAGTACTTC. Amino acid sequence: CAAPGPRDNQETQYF.

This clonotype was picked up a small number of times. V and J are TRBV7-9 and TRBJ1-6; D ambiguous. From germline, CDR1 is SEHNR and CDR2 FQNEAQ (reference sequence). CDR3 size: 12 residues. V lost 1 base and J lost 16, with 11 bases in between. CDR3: CASSLDISDLHF. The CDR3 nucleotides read TGTGCCAGCAGCTTAGACATCTCTGATCTCCACTTT.

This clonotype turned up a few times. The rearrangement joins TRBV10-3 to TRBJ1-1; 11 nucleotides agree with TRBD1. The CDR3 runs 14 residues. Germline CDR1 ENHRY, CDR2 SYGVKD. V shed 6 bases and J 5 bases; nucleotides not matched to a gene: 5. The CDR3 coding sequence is TGTGCCATCAGATCGGACAGGGGGCGGACTGAAGCTTTCTTT. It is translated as CAIRSDRGRTEAFF.

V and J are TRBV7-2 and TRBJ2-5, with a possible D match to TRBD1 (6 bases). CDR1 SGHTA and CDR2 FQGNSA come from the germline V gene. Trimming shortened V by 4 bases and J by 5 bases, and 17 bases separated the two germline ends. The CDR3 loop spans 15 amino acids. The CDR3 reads CASSYRHAQGETQYF. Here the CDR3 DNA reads TGTGCCAGCAGCTATCGACACGCTCAGGGGGAGACCCAGTACTTC.

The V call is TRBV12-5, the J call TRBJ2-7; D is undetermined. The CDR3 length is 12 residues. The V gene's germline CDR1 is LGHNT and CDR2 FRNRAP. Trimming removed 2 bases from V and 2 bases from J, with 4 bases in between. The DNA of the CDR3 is TGTGCTAGTGGTTTGAATCCCTACGAGCAGTACTTC. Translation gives CASGLNPYEQYF.

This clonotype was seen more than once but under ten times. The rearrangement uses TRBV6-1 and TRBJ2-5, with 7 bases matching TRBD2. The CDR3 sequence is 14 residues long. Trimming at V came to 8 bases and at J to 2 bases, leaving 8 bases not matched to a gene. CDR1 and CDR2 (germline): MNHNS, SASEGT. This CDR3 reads CASSRRGSQETQYF. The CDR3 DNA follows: TGTGCCAGCTCCCGTCGCGGGAGTCAAGAGACCCAGTACTTC.

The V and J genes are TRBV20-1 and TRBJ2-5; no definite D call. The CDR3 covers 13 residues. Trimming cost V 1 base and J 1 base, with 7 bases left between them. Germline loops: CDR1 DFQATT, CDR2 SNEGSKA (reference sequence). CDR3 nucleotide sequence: TGCAGTGCTAGAGGCGAGGTCCAAGAGACCCAGTACTTC. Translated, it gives CSARGEVQETQYF.

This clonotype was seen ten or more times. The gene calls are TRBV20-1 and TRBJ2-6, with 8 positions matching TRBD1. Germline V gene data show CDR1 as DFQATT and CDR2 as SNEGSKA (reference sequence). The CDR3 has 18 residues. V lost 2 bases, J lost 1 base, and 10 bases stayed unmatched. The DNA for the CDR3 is TGCAGTGCTAGACTCGGGACAGGTCTCGGGTCTGGGGCCAACGTCCTGACTTTC. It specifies CSARLGTGLGSGANVLTF.

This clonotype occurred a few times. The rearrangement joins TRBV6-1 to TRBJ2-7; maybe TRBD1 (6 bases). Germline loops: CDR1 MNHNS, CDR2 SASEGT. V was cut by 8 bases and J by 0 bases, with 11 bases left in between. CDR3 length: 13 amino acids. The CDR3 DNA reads TGTGCCAGCGCGCAGGGGAGCTCCTACGAGCAGTACTTC. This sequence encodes CASAQGSSYEQYF.

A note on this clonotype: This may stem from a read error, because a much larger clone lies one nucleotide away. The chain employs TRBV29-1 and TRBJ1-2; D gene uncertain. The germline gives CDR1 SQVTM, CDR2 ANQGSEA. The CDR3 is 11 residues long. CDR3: CSVEIAGRYAF. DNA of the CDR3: TGCAGCGTCGAGATCGCGGGCCGCTACGCCTTC.

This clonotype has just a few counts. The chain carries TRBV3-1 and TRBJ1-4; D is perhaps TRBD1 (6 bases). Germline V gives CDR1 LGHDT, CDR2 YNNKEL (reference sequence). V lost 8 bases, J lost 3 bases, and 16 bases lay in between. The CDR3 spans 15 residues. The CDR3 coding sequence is TGTGCCAGCGCCCGTATCGGGGGCCCTAATGAAAAACTGTTTTTT. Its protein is CASARIGGPNEKLFF.